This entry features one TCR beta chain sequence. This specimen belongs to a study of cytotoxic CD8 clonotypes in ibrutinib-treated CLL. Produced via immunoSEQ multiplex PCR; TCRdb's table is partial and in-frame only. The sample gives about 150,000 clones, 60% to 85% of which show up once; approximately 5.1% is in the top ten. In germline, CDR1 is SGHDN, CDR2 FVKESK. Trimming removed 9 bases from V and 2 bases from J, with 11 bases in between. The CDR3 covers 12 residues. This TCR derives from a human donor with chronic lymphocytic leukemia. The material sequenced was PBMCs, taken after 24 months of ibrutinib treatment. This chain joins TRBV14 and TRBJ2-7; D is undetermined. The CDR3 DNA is TGTGCCAGGCTACATGTGGCCTACGAGCAGTACTTC. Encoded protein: CARLHVAYEQYF.